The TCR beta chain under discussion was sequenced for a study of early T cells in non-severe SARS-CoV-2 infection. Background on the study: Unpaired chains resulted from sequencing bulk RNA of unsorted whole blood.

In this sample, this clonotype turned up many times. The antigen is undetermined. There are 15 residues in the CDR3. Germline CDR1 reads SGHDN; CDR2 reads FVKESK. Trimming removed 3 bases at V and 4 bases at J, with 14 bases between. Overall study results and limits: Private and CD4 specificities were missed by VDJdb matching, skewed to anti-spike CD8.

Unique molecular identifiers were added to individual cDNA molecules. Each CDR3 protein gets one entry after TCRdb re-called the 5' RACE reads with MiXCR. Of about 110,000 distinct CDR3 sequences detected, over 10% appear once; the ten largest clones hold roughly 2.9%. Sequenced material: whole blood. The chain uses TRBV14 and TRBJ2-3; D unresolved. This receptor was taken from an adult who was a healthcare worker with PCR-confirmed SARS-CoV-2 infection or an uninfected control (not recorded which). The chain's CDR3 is CASSQLQRSPDTQYF. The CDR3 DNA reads TGTGCCAGCAGCCAGCTCCAGCGTTCCCCAGATACGCAGTATTTT.